The T cell receptor beta chain under discussion was sequenced for a study of cytomegalovirus exposure and HLA in healthy donors. General study results and limits: Common viral pathogens (according to a later analysis) appeared linked to several of the most significant clusters.

Note on this clone: What it binds is unknown.

Participants comprised healthy donors of bone marrow. The germline V gene has CDR1 SGHNT and CDR2 YYREEE (reference sequence). V lost 3 bases and J lost 5, with 17 bases in between. The CDR3 runs 15 residues. 60 Vbeta and 13 Jbeta primers were used in PCR. Assay used: immunoSEQ multiplex PCR; TCRdb lists only in-frame clones, some missing. The profile shows 95,000 or so clones, roughly 71% of them singletons. This sequence was found in a woman aged 35 to 49 in good health and CMV-seronegative. The rearrangement joins TRBV5-4 to TRBJ2-5, with D possibly being TRBD1 (8 bases). Material for sequencing was PBMCs. This CDR3 reads CASSSQGGGGETQYF. In nucleotides, the CDR3 is TGTGCCAGCAGCTCACAGGGGGGGGGAGGCGAGACCCAGTACTTC.